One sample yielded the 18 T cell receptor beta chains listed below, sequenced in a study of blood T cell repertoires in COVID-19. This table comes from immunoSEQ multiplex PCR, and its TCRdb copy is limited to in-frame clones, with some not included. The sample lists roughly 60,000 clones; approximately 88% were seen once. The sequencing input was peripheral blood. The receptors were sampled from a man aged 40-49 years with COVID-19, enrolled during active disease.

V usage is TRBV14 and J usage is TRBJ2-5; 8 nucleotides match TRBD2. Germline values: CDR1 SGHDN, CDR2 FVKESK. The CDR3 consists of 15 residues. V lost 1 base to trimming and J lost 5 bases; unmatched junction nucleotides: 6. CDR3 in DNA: TGTGCCAGCAGCCAAGGTCGGGGGGGTCGGGAGACCCAGTACTTC. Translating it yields CASSQGRGGRETQYF.

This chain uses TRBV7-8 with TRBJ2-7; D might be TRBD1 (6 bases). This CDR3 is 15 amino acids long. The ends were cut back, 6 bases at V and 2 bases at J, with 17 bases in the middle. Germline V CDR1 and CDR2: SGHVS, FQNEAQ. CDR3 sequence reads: CASRILEGVAYEQYF. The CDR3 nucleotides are TGTGCCAGCAGGATACTAGAGGGGGTTGCCTACGAGCAGTACTTC.

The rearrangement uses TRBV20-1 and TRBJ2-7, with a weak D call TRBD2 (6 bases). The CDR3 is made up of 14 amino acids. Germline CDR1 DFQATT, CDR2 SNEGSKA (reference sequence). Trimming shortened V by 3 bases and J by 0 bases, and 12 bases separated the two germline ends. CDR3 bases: TGCAGTGCTAGTACTGGAGGGTCCTCCTACGAGCAGTACTTC. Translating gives CSASTGGSSYEQYF.

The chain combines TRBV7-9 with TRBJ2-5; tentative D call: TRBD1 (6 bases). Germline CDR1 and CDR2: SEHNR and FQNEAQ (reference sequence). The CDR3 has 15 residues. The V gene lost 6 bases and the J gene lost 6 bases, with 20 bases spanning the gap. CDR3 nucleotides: TGTGCCAGCAGTTTCGGGGCAGGGGCGCAGAAGACCCAGTACTTC. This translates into CASSFGAGAQKTQYF.

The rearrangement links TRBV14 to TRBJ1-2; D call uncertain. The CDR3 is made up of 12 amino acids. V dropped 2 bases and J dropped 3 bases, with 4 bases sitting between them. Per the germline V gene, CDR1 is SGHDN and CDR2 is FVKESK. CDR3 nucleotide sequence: TGTGCCAGCAGCCAATTCGACTATGGCTACACCTTC. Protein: CASSQFDYGYTF.

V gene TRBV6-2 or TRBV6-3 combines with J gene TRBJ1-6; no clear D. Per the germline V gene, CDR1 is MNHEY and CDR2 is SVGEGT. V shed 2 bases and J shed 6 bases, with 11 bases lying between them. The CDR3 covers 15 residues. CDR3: CASSYDGLSNSPLHF. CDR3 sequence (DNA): TGTGCCAGCAGTTACGACGGGTTGAGTAATTCACCCCTCCACTTT.

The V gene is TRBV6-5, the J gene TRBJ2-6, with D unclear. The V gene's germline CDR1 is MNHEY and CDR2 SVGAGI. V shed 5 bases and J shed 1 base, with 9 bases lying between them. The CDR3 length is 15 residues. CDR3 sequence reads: CASSLDWSGANVLTF. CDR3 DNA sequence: TGTGCCAGCAGTCTTGACTGGTCTGGGGCCAACGTCCTGACTTTC.

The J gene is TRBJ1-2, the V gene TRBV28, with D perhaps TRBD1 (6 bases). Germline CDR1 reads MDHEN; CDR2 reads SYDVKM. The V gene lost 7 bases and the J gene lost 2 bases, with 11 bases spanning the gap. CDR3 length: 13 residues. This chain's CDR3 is CASTLQGNYGYTF. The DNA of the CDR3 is TGTGCCAGCACCTTACAGGGCAACTATGGCTACACCTTC.

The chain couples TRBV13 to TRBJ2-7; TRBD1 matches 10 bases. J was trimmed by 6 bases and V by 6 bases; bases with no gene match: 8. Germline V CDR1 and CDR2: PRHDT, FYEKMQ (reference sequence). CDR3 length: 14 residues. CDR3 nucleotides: TGTGCCAGCAGGGGGACAGGGGACATCGGCGAGCAGTACTTC. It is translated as CASRGTGDIGEQYF.

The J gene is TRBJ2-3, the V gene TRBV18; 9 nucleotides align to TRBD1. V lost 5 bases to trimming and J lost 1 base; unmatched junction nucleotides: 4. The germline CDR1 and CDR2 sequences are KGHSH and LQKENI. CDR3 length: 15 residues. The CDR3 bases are TGTGCCAGCTCAGTACAGGGGGCAGGCACAGATACGCAGTATTTT. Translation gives CASSVQGAGTDTQYF. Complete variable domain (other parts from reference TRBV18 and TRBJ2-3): NAGVMQNPRHLVRRRGQEARLRCSPMKGHSHVYWYRQLPEEGLKFMVYLQKENIIDESGMPKERFSAEFPKEGPSILRIQQVVRGDSAAYFCASSVQGAGTDTQYFGPGTRLTVL.

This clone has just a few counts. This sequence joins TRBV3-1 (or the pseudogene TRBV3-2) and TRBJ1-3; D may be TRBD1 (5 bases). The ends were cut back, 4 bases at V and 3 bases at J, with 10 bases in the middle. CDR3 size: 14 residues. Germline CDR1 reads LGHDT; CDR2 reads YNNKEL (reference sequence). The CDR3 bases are TGTGCCAGCAGCCCCGGGACTTTTGGAAACACCATATATTTT. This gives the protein CASSPGTFGNTIYF.

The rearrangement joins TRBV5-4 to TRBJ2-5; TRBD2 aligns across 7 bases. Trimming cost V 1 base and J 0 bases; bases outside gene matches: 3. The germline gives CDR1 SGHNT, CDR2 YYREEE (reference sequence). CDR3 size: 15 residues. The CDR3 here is CASSLRTRDQETQYF. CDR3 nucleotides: TGTGCCAGCAGCTTGAGGACTAGGGACCAAGAGACCCAGTACTTC.

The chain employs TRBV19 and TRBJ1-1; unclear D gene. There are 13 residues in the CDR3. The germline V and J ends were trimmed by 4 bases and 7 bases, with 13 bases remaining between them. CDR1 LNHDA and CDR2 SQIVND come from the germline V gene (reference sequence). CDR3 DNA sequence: TGTGCCAGTAGTACAGACACCGTAGTTGAAGCTTTCTTT. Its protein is CASSTDTVVEAFF.

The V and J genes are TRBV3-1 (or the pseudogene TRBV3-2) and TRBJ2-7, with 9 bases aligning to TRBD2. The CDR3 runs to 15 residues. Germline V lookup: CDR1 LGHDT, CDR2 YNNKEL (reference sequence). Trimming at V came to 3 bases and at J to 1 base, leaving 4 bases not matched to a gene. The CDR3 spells CASSHVAGGSYEQYF. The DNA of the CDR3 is TGTGCCAGCAGCCACGTGGCGGGGGGGTCCTACGAGCAGTACTTC.

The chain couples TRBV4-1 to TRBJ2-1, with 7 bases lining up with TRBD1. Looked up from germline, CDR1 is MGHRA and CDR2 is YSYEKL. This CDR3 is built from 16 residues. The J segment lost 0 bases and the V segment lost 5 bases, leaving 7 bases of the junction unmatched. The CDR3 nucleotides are TGCGCCAGCAGCAATGAAGGGGGCAGCTCCTACAATGAGCAGTTCTTC. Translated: CASSNEGGSSYNEQFF.

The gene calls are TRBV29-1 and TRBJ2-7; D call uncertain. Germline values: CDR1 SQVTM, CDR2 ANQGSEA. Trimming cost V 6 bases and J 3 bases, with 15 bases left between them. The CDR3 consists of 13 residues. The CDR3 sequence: CSVSHVGVYEQYF. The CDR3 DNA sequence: TGCAGCGTCTCACACGTTGGAGTCTACGAGCAGTACTTC.

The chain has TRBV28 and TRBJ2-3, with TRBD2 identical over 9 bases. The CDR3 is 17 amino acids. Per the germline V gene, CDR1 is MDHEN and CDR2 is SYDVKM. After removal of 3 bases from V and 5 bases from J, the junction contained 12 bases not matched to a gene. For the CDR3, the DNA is TGTGCCAGCAGTTTTCGGGGTCGGAGAGCGGGAGGAGATACGCAGTATTTT. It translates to CASSFRGRRAGGDTQYF.

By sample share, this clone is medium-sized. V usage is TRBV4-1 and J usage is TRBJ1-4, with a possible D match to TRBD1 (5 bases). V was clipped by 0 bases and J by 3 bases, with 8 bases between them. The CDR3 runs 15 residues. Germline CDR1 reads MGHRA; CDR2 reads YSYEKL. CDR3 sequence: CASSQDRVSNEKLFF. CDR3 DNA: TGCGCCAGCAGCCAAGACAGGGTCTCTAATGAAAAACTGTTTTTT.